The sequence of this T cell receptor beta chain was determined in a study of blood T cell repertoires in COVID-19. Study-wide background: T cells, B-cell-depleted T cells, or PBMCs provided the cDNA or gDNA that served as material.

Original handling: It was from reference gene primer amplification that nucleated cell counts were estimated. Some clones are missing from TCRdb's copy, which holds only in-frame ones; the method was immunoSEQ multiplex PCR. V, J and clone size derive from that table, while D and trimming were established from the DNA sequence. The sample holds 130,000 to 150,000 clones, roughly four fifths seen once. The CDR3 has 15 residues. The germline V and J ends were trimmed by 4 bases and 7 bases, with 22 bases remaining between them. Germline CDR1 and CDR2: DFQATT and SNEGSKA (reference sequence). The chain couples TRBV20-1 to TRBJ2-5, with D maybe TRBD1 (6 bases). The TCR sequence derives from an elderly woman in a cohort sampled during active or convalescent COVID-19. The sample consisted of peripheral blood. CDR3 amino acids: CSATEPGVSRGTQYF. The CDR3 DNA reads as TGCAGTGCTACTGAACCAGGGGTCTCGAGGGGGACCCAGTACTTC.